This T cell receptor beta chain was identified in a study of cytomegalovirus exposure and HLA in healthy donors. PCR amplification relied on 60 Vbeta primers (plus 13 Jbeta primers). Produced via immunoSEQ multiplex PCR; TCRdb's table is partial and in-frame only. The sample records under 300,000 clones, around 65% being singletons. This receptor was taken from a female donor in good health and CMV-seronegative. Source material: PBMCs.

The CDR3 region has the DNA TGTGCCTCTGACAGAACCTCCTACAATGAGCAGTTCTTC. Translated: CASDRTSYNEQFF. This sequence joins TRBV7-9 and TRBJ2-1; D is possibly TRBD1 (5 bases). V lost 11 bases, J lost 0 bases, and 11 bases lay in between. The CDR3 runs 13 residues. The germline gives CDR1 SEHNR, CDR2 FQNEAQ (reference sequence).